In its sample, the clone carrying this TCR beta chain was seen a few times. Its target is unknown. This entry comes from a study of blood T cells in healthy people across ages. Study-wide points: Versus aged donors, long-lived donors had higher diversity and more naive CD4+ cells.

This CDR3 comprises 14 residues. Trimming removed 3 bases at V and 2 bases at J, with 11 bases between. Alongside a J-beta primer mix, a sample-barcoded 5' primer served in a second PCR lasting about 7 to 11 cycles. TCRdb re-analysed the 5' RACE reads in MiXCR, keeping a single row per CDR3 protein. The table shows 850,000 to 1,100,000 distinct CDR3 sequences, with less than 45% occurring only once. The chain joins TRBV12-3 or TRBV12-4 to TRBJ2-7; D perhaps matches TRBD1 (5 bases). The sequence was obtained from a man aged 18-30 years in good health. The material sequenced was blood. CDR3 DNA: TGTGCCAGCAGTTTCCTCGGCAGGGCCTACGAGCAGTACTTC. This translates into CASSFLGRAYEQYF.